This TCR beta chain emerged from a study of CD8+CD57+ T cells in acquired aplastic anemia. Background on the study: Yields of DNA that came from sorted CD4+ and CD8+ cells averaged roughly 3.2 ug. Notes on the study in general: Levels of CD8+ Simpson's diversity were not significantly distinct in patients versus controls. The study identified roughly 29 CD8+ CDR3 sequences shared by patients and controls.

Genomic DNA, serving as template, underwent TCR beta VDJ and CDR3 profiling. MiXCR was run by TCRdb on the reads, yielding one entry per CDR3 protein. The sample contains some 290,000 distinct CDR3 sequences, approximately 56% of which appear only once. This clonotype was seen many times. Its antigen remains unidentified. Germline V gene sequence: CDR1 MNHNY, CDR2 SVGAGI (reference sequence). The CDR3 loop spans 14 amino acids. J was trimmed by 2 bases and V by 5 bases; bases with no gene match: 4. This clonotype originated in a human donor with severe aplastic anemia or a healthy control (not recorded which). The chain couples TRBV6-6 to TRBJ2-7; 9 nucleotides align to TRBD1. Sequencing was done on a sample of sorted CD4+, CD8+, or CD8+CD57+ T cells (not recorded which) from PBMCs. Here the CDR3 DNA reads TGTGCCAGCAGTCGGGACAGGGAGACCTACGAGCAGTACTTC. Its protein is CASSRDRETYEQYF.